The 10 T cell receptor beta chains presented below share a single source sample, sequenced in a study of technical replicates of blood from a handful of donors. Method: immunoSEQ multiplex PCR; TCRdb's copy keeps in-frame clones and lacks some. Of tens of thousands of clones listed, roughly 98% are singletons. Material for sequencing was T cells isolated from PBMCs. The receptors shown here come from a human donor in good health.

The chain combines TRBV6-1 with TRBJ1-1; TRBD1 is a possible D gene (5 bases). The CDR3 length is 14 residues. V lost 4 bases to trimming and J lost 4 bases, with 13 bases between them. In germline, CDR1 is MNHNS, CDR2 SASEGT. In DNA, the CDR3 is TGTGCCAGCAGTGTTTCTAGGGGAAGCACTGAAGCTTTCTTT. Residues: CASSVSRGSTEAFF.

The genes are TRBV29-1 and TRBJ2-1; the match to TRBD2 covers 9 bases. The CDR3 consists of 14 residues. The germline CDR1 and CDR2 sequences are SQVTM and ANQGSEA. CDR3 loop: CGQTSGSSYNEQFF. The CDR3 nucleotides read TGCGGCCAGACTAGCGGAAGCTCCTACAATGAGCAGTTCTTC.

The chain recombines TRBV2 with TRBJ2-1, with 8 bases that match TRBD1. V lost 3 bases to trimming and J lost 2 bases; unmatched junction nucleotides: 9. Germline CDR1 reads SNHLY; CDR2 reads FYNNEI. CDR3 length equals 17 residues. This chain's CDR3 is CASSDRAAGGPYNEQFF. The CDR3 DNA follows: TGTGCCAGCAGTGATCGCGCGGCAGGGGGCCCCTACAATGAGCAGTTCTTC. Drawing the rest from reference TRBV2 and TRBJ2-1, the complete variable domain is EPEVTQTPSHQVTQMGQEVILRCVPISNHLYFYWYRQILGQKVEFLVSFYNNEISEKSEIFDDQFSVERPDGSNFTLKIRSTKLEDSAMYFCASSDRAAGGPYNEQFFGPGTRLTVL.

The CDR3 sequence: CASSLFGTGQETQYF. CDR3 in DNA: TGTGCCAGCAGTTTATTCGGGACAGGGCAAGAGACCCAGTACTTC. V usage is TRBV28 and J usage is TRBJ2-5; TRBD1 agrees at 9 bases. Germline CDR1 MDHEN, CDR2 SYDVKM. CDR3 size: 15 residues. V gave up 1 base and J gave up 2 bases; unmatched junction bases: 2.

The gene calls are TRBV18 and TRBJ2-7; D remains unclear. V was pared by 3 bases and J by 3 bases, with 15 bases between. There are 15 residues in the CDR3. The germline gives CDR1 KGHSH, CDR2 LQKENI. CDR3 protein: CASSPSRFSYYEQYF. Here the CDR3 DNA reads TGTGCCAGCTCACCTTCACGCTTCTCCTACTACGAGCAGTACTTC.

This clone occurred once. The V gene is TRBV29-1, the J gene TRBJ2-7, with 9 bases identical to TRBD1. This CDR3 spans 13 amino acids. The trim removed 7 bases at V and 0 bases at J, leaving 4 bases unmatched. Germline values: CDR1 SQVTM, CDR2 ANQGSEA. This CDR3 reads CSARDRDSYEQYF. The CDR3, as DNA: TGCAGCGCCCGGGACAGGGACTCCTACGAGCAGTACTTC.

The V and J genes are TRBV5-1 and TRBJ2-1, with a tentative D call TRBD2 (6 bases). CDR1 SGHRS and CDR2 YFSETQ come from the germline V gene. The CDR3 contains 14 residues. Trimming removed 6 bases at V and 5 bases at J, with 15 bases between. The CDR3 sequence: CASTSGVDNNEQFF. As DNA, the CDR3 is TGCGCCAGCACCTCGGGGGTTGACAACAATGAGCAGTTCTTC.

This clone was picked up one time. The CDR3 here is CSAPLYNEQFF. CDR3 nucleotide sequence: TGCAGTGCTCCCCTGTACAATGAGCAGTTCTTC. The chain uses TRBV20-1 and TRBJ2-1; no reliable D call. The CDR3 consists of 11 residues. V lost 5 bases, J lost 4 bases, and 6 bases lay in between. Germline loops: CDR1 DFQATT, CDR2 SNEGSKA (reference sequence).

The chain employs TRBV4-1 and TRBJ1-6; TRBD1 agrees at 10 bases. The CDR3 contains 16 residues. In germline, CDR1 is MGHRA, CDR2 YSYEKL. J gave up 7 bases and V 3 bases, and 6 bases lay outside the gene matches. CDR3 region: CASSHVVGQGNSPLHF. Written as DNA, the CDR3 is TGCGCCAGCAGCCATGTAGTGGGACAGGGGAATTCACCCCTCCACTTT.

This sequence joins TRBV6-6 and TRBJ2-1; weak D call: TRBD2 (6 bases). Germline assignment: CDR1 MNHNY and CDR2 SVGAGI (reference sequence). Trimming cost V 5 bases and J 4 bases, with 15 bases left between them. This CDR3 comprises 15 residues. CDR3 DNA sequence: TGTGCCAGCAGTCAGGCTAGCGCTACTTACAATGAGCAGTTCTTC. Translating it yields CASSQASATYNEQFF.